Below are 10 T cell receptor beta chains sequenced from a single sample in a study of PD-L1 blockade in urothelial cancer. Repertoires were generated with immunoSEQ multiplex PCR, while TCRdb's copy carries only in-frame clones and drops some. Among 30,000 to 35,000 clones listed, approximately 80% were seen once. Time point described: pretreatment peripheral blood. The material was PBMCs, obtained around atezolizumab (anti-PD-L1) treatment. The origin of the receptors is a man in his 60s with urothelial cancer.

The chain uses TRBV30 and TRBJ2-3, with D tentatively TRBD2 (5 bases). Trimming took off 2 bases at V and 8 bases at J, with 14 bases between the two ends. The CDR3 is 13 amino acids. Germline loops: CDR1 GTSNPN, CDR2 SVGIG (reference sequence). DNA for the CDR3: TGTGCCTGGAGTAGCGGTCCAGTGGGTACGCAGTATTTT. Translating gives CAWSSGPVGTQYF.

This chain uses TRBV19 with TRBJ1-3; D not resolved. The germline V and J ends were trimmed by 3 bases and 0 bases, with 9 bases remaining between them. This CDR3 has 15 amino acids. Per the germline V gene, CDR1 is LNHDA and CDR2 is SQIVND (reference sequence). CDR3 residues: CASSIWRSSGNTIYF. As DNA, the CDR3 is TGTGCCAGTAGTATTTGGAGGTCCTCTGGAAACACCATATATTTT.

The V call is TRBV5-4, the J call TRBJ1-2, with a tentative D call TRBD1 (5 bases). Germline CDR1 and CDR2: SGHNT and YYREEE (reference sequence). This CDR3 comprises 13 residues. The germline V and J ends were trimmed by 10 bases and 0 bases, with 13 bases remaining between them. CDR3 protein: CAVNRGSNYGYTF. The CDR3 coding sequence is TGTGCCGTGAATCGGGGGTCTAACTATGGCTACACCTTC.

The V call is TRBV2, the J call TRBJ1-1, with 7 bases aligning to TRBD1. There are 13 residues in the CDR3. The germline gives CDR1 SNHLY, CDR2 FYNNEI. The J segment lost 6 bases and the V segment lost 6 bases, leaving 7 bases of the junction unmatched. This CDR3 is CASRDRQGAEAFF. CDR3 in DNA: TGTGCCAGCAGGGATCGACAGGGCGCTGAAGCTTTCTTT.

The chain couples TRBV7-2 to TRBJ2-7; D is possibly TRBD2 (6 bases). V was trimmed by 4 bases and J by 2 bases, leaving 18 bases between them. This CDR3 contains 16 residues. The V gene's germline CDR1 is SGHTA and CDR2 FQGNSA. The CDR3 nucleotides read TGTGCCAGCAGCTCTCCCCTAGCGCGCCGGGCCTACGAGCAGTACTTC. This gives the protein CASSSPLARRAYEQYF.

There are a few counts of this clone. This chain links TRBV7-2 with TRBJ2-2, with 13 positions matching TRBD2. CDR3 size: 17 residues. The germline V gene has CDR1 SGHTA and CDR2 FQGNSA. Trimming cost V 8 bases and J 6 bases; bases outside gene matches: 12. The chain's CDR3 is CASDPLAGGPFSGELFF. DNA for the CDR3: TGTGCCAGCGACCCACTAGCGGGAGGGCCCTTCTCCGGGGAGCTGTTTTTT.

The chain recombines TRBV29-1 with TRBJ2-1, with D maybe TRBD1 (5 bases). Germline V gene sequence: CDR1 SQVTM, CDR2 ANQGSEA. Trimming removed 3 bases at V and 9 bases at J, with 12 bases between. The CDR3 runs to 12 residues. CDR3: CSVEIQATEQFF. CDR3 DNA sequence: TGCAGCGTTGAGATACAGGCTACTGAGCAGTTCTTC.

The rearrangement uses TRBV7-2 and TRBJ2-5, with D possibly matching TRBD2 (5 bases). The V end was cut by 1 base, the J end by 4 bases, with 10 bases between. Germline CDR1 reads SGHTA; CDR2 reads FQGNSA. This CDR3 region has 14 residues. CDR3 sequence (DNA): TGTGCCAGCAGCTTAGTCTTGGCGGGAGAGACCCAGTACTTC. Protein sequence: CASSLVLAGETQYF.

The chain links TRBV6-5 to TRBJ1-1; D remains unclear. From germline, CDR1 is MNHEY and CDR2 SVGAGI. The length of the CDR3 is 13 residues. Trimming removed 8 bases from V and 0 bases from J, with 10 bases in between. The DNA of the CDR3 is TGTGCCAGCTTCGGACTGCTGAACACTGAAGCTTTCTTT. It is translated as CASFGLLNTEAFF.

This chain links TRBV7-3 with TRBJ2-3, with D tentatively TRBD2 (5 bases). CDR1 SGHTA and CDR2 FQGTGA come from the germline V gene. V was pared by 2 bases and J by 2 bases, with 8 bases between. This CDR3 has 14 amino acids. This CDR3 reads CASSLYGVTDTQYF. The CDR3 coding sequence is TGTGCCAGCAGCTTATACGGGGTCACAGATACGCAGTATTTT.